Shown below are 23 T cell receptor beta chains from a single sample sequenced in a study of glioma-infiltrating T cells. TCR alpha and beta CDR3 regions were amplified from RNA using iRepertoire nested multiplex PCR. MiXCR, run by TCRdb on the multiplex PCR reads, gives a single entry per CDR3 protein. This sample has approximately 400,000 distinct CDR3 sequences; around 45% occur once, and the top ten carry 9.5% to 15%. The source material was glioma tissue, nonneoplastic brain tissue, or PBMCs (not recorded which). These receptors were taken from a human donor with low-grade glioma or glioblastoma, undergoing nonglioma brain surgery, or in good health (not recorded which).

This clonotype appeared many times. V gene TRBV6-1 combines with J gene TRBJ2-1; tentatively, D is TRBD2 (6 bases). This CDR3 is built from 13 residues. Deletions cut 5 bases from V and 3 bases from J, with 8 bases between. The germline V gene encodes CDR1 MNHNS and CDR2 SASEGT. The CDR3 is CASSSTSYNEQFF. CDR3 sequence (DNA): TGTGCCAGCAGTTCGACTAGCTACAATGAGCAGTTCTTC.

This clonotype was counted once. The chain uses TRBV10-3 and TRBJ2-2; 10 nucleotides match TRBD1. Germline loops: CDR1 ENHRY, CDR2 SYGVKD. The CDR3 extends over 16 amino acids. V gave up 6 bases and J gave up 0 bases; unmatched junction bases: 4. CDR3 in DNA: TGTGCCATCAGATCGGACAGGGGGGCGAACACCGGGGAGCTGTTTTTT. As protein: CAIRSDRGANTGELFF.

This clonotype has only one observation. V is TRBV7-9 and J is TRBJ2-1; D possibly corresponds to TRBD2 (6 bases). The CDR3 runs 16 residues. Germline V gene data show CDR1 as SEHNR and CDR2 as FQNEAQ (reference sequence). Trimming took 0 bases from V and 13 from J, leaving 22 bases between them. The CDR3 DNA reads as TGTGCCAGCAGCTTAGCGGAGGGTCCAGGGAGAGAGACCCAGTTCTTC. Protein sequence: CASSLAEGPGRETQFF. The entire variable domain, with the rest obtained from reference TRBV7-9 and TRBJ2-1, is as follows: DTGVSQNPRHKITKRGQNVTFRCDPISEHNRLYWYRQTLGQGPEFLTYFQNEAQLEKSRLLSDRFSAERPKGSFSTLEIQRTEQGDSAMYLCASSLAEGPGRETQFFGPGTRLTVL.

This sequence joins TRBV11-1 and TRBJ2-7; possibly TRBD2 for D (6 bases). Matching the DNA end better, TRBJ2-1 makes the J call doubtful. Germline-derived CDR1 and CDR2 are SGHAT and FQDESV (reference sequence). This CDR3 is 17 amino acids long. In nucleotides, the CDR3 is TGTGCCAGCAGCCCCTCCCCCCGGGACTCTTCCTACAATGAGCAGTTCTTC. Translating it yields CASSPSPRDSSYNEQFF.

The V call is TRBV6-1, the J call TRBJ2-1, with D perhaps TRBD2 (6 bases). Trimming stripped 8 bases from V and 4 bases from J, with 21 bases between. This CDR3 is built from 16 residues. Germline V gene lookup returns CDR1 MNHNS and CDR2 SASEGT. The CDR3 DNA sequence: TGTGCCAGCTCAGGAATCTCTAGCGCGCCTTACAATGAGCAGTTCTTC. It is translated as CASSGISSAPYNEQFF.

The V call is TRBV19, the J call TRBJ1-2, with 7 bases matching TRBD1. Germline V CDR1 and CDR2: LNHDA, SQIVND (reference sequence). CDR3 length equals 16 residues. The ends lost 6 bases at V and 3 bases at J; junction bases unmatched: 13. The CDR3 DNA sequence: TGTGCCAGTAGGCTAGGAGGGGGCTCGGCAGACTATGGCTACACCTTC. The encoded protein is CASRLGGGSADYGYTF.

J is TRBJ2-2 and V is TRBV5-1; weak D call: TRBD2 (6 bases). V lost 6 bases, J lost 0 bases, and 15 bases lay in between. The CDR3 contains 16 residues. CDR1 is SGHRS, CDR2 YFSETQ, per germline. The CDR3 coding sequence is TGCGCCAGCAAGGGACTTGGGAGCCCGAACACCGGGGAGCTGTTTTTT. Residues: CASKGLGSPNTGELFF. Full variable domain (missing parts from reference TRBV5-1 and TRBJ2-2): KAGVTQTPRYLIKTRGQQVTLSCSPISGHRSVSWYQQTPGQGLQFLFEYFSETQRNKGNFPGRFSGRQFSNSRSEMNVSTLELGDSALYLCASKGLGSPNTGELFFGEGSRLTVL.

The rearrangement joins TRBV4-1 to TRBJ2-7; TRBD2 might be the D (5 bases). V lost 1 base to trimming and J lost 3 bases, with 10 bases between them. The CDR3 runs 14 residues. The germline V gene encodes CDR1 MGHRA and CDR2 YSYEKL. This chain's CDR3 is CASSQVLRDYEQYF. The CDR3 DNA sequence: TGCGCCAGCAGCCAAGTTTTACGGGACTACGAGCAGTACTTC.

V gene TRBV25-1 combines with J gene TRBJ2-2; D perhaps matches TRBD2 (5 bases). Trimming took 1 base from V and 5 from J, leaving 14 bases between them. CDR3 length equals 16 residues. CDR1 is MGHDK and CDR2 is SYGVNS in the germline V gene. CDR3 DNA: TGTGCCAGCAGTGAATTCAGCGGATGGCGAACCGGGGAGCTGTTTTTT. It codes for CASSEFSGWRTGELFF.

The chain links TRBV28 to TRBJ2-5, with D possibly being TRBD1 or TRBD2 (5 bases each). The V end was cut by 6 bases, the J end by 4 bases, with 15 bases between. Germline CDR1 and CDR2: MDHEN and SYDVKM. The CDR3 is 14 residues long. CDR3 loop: CASSPSGAAETQYF. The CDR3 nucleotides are TGTGCCAGCAGCCCTTCCGGGGCAGCAGAGACCCAGTACTTC.

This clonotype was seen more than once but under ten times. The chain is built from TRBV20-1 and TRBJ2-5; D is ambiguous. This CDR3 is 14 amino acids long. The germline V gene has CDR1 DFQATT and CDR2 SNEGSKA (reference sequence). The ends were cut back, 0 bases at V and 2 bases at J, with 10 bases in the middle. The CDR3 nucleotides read TGCAGTGCTAGAGAGGGAAACTCGCAAGAGACCCAGTACTTC. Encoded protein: CSAREGNSQETQYF.

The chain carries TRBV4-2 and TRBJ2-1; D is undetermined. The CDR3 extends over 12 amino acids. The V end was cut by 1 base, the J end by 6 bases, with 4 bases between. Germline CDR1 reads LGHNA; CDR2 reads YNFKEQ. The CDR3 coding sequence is TGTGCCAGCAGCCAAGTCCTCAATGAGCAGTTCTTC. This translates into CASSQVLNEQFF.

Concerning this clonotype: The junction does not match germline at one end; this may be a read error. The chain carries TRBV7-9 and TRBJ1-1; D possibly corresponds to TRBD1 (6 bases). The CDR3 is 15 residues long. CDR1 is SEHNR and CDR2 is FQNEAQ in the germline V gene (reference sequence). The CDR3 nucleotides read TGTGCCAGCAGTAGGGACAAGGGATGGAACACTAAAGCTTTCTTT. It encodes CASSRDKGWNTKAFF. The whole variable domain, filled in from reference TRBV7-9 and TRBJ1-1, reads DTGVSQNPRHKITKRGQNVTFRCDPISEHNRLYWYRQTLGQGPEFLTYFQNEAQLEKSRLLSDRFSAERPKGSFSTLEIQRTEQGDSAMYLCASSRDKGWNTKAFFGQGTRLTVV.

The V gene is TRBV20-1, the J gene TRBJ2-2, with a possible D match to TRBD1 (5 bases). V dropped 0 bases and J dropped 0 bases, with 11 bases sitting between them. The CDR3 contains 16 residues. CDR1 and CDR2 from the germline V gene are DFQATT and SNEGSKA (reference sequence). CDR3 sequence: CSARERGRANTGELFF. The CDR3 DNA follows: TGCAGTGCTAGAGAAAGGGGCAGGGCGAACACCGGGGAGCTGTTTTTT.

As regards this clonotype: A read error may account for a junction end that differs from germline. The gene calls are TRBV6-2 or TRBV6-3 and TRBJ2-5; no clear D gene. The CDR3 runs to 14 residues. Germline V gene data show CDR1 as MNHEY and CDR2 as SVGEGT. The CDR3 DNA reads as TGTGCCAGCAGTTACAGTTCTGGCCAAGAGACCCGGTACTTC. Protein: CASSYSSGQETRYF.

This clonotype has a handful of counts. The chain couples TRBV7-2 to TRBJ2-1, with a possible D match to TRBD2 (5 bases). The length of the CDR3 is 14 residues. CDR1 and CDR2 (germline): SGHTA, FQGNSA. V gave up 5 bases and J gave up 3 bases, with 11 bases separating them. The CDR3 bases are TGTGCCAGCAGCCCTAGGGAGTTCTACAATGAGCAGTTCTTC. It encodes CASSPREFYNEQFF.

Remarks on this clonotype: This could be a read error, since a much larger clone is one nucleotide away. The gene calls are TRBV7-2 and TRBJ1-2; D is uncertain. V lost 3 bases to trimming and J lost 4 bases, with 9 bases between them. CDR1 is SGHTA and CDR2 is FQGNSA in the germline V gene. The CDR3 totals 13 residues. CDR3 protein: CASSFWTIYGYTF. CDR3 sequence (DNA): TGTGCCAGCAGCTTTTGGACGATCTATGGCTACACCTTC.

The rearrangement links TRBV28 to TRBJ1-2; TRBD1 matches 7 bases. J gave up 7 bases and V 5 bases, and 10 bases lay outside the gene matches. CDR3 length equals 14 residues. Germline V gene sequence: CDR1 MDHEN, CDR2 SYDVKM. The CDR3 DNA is TGTGCCAGCAGTCTCCCCGACAGGGATCGTGGCTACACCTTC. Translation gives CASSLPDRDRGYTF.

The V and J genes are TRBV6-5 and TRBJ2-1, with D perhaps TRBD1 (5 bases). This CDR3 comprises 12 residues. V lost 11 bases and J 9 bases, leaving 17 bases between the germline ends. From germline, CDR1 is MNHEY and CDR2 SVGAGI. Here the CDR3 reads CAVSRWGGEQFF. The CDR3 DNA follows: TGTGCCGTTAGTAGATGGGGCGGTGAGCAGTTCTTC.

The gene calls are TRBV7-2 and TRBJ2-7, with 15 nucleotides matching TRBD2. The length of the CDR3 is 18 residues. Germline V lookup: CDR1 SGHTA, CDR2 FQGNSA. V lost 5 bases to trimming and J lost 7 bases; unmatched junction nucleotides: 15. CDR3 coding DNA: TGTGCCAGCAGCAGCCCGGGACTAGCGGGAGGCTTCTCTTGGGAGCAGTACTTC. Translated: CASSSPGLAGGFSWEQYF.

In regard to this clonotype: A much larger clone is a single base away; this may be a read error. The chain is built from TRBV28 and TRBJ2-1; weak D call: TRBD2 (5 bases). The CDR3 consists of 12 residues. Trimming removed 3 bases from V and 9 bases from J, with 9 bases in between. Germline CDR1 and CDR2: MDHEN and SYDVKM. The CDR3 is CASSFGSLEQFF. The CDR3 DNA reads TGTGCCAGCAGTTTTGGGAGTCTTGAGCAGTTCTTC.

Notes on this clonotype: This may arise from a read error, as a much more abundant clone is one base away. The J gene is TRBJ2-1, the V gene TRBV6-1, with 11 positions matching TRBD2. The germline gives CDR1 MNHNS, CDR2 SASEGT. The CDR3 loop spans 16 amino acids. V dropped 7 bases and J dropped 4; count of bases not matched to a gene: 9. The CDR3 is CASIDWGTSGYNEQFF. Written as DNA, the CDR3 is TGTGCCAGCATTGATTGGGGGACTAGCGGATACAATGAGCAGTTCTTC.

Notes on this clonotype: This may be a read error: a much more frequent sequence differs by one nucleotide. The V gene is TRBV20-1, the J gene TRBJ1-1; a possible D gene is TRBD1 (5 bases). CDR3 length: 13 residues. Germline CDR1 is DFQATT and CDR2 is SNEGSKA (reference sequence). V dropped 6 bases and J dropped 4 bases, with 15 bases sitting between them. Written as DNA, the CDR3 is TGCAGTGCCTTCAGGAACAGGCGCACTGAAGCTTTCTTT. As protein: CSAFRNRRTEAFF.